Presented here are 16 T cell receptor beta chains from one specimen sequenced in a study of cytomegalovirus exposure and HLA in healthy donors (dated by TCRdb to about 2017). Library prep was done by the immunoSEQ multiplex PCR assay. For the multiplex PCR, a mixture combining 60 forward primers for TCR Vbeta segments and 13 reverse primers for TCR Jbeta segments was used. TCRdb took this table from immuneACCESS and kept in-frame rearrangements with V and J called. Such tables lack part of the clones; where checked against another copy, unresolved V genes explain under half of the gap, and the rest is unexplained. A total of over 95,000 clones appear in this sample, 77% of them only once. The ten largest account for over 6% of the sample. Sequenced sample: PBMCs. These TCRs come from a female donor in good health and CMV-seronegative.

This clone was seen a few times. Since a much larger clone is just one base distant, this may be a read error. The chain links TRBV4-2 to TRBJ1-1; D perhaps matches TRBD1 (6 bases). The V gene's germline CDR1 is LGHNA and CDR2 YNFKEQ. The CDR3 contains 14 residues. V was pared by 6 bases and J by 1 base, with 12 bases between. CDR3 coding DNA: TGTGCCAGCAGATGGGACATGTCGAACACTGAAGCTTTCTTT. Protein sequence: CASRWDMSNTEAFF.

This chain links TRBV9 with TRBJ2-2; 10 positions match TRBD1. CDR3 size: 18 residues. V lost 1 base to trimming and J lost 4 bases; unmatched junction nucleotides: 10. Per the germline V gene, CDR1 is SGDLS and CDR2 is YYNGEE. CDR3 nucleotide sequence: TGTGCCAGCAGCGTATCCCCGGGACAGGGGACCGGCACCGGGGAGCTGTTTTTT. Its translation: CASSVSPGQGTGTGELFF.

The CDR3 loop reads CASSPHTRTDTQYF. In DNA, the CDR3 is TGTGCCAGCAGCCCCCACACCCGCACAGATACGCAGTATTTT. The chain carries TRBV7-9 and TRBJ2-3; no firm D call. The CDR3 consists of 14 residues. From germline, CDR1 is SEHNR and CDR2 FQNEAQ (reference sequence). V was cut by 5 bases and J by 1 base, with 10 bases left in between.

The chain has TRBV9 and TRBJ2-1, with 10 bases lining up with TRBD2. The CDR3 covers 18 residues. The V segment lost 1 base and the J segment 3 bases; nucleotides outside the gene matches: 10. In germline, CDR1 is SGDLS, CDR2 YYNGEE. The CDR3 DNA is TGTGCCAGCAGCGTAAGTAGGACCGGGACTAGCGTCTACAATGAGCAGTTCTTC. Residues: CASSVSRTGTSVYNEQFF.

On this clone itself: Different DNA sequences within this sample yield the same CDR3. The CDR3 sequence is CASSIVRGNQPQHF. CDR3 nucleotide sequence: TGTGCCAGTAGTATAGTCCGGGGCAATCAGCCCCAGCATTTT. The gene calls are TRBV19 and TRBJ1-5; unclear D gene. This CDR3 comprises 14 residues. Germline CDR1 LNHDA, CDR2 SQIVND (reference sequence). Trimming took off 1 base at V and 2 bases at J, with 6 bases between the two ends.

V usage is TRBV14 and J usage is TRBJ1-3; D unclear. Trimming took 3 bases from V and 11 from J, leaving 8 bases between them. The CDR3 runs to 11 residues. CDR1 is SGHDN and CDR2 is FVKESK in the germline V gene. CDR3: CASSQQLPIYF. The CDR3 nucleotides are TGTGCCAGCAGCCAGCAGTTGCCCATATATTTT.

The V call is TRBV15, the J call TRBJ1-1, with D possibly matching TRBD1 (6 bases). CDR1 and CDR2 (germline): LNHNV, YYDKDF (reference sequence). The CDR3 length is 15 residues. Trimming took off 1 base at V and 1 base at J, with 10 bases between the two ends. The CDR3 here is CATSRAGHSNTEAFF. The CDR3 DNA reads TGTGCCACCAGCAGAGCGGGACACTCGAACACTGAAGCTTTCTTT.

V gene TRBV11-3 combines with J gene TRBJ2-1; 10 bases fit TRBD2. V lost 8 bases and J lost 4; bases outside the gene matches: 17. Germline CDR1 SGHNT, CDR2 YENEEA. The CDR3 is 18 residues long. CDR3 sequence (DNA): TGTGCCAGCGCCACCTCCCTGGGAACTAGCGGGGTTTACAATGAGCAGTTCTTC. Translated: CASATSLGTSGVYNEQFF.

CDR3 sequence: CASSLAGAVNEQFF. In DNA form, the CDR3 reads TGTGCCAGCAGCTTAGCGGGAGCGGTCAATGAGCAGTTCTTC. V gene TRBV13 combines with J gene TRBJ2-1, with a tentative D call TRBD2 (6 bases). The V and J ends lost 1 base and 6 bases respectively, with 10 bases between them. CDR1 and CDR2 (germline): PRHDT, FYEKMQ (reference sequence). The length of the CDR3 is 14 residues. Full variable domain (rest looked up from reference TRBV13 and TRBJ2-1): AAGVIQSPRHLIKEKRETATLKCYPIPRHDTVYWYQQGPGQDPQFLISFYEKMQSDKGSIPDRFSAQQFSDYHSELNMSSLELGDSALYFCASSLAGAVNEQFFGPGTRLTVL.

This CDR3 reads CASSVVWGEAYNEQFF. CDR3 nucleotides: TGTGCCAGCAGCGTAGTTTGGGGGGAGGCCTACAATGAGCAGTTCTTC. This rearrangement joins TRBV9 to TRBJ2-1; D perhaps matches TRBD2 (6 bases). CDR1 and CDR2 from the germline V gene are SGDLS and YYNGEE. V was cut by 0 bases and J by 2 bases, with 12 bases left in between. This CDR3 spans 16 amino acids.

V usage is TRBV11-1 and J usage is TRBJ2-2; 7 bases match TRBD1. The CDR3 covers 15 residues. CDR1 is SGHAT and CDR2 is FQDESV in the germline V gene (reference sequence). V was clipped by 7 bases and J by 6 bases; unmatched bases: 11. The CDR3 here is CASTTTPTGAGELFF. The CDR3 DNA reads as TGTGCCAGCACAACCACCCCAACAGGGGCCGGGGAGCTGTTTTTT.

The chain carries TRBV6-5 and TRBJ1-2, with 12 positions matching TRBD1. The ends lost 4 bases at V and 4 bases at J; junction bases unmatched: 7. This CDR3 is 16 amino acids long. Germline V CDR1 and CDR2: MNHEY, SVGAGI. The CDR3, as DNA: TGTGCCAGCAGTTTAGGGACAGGGGGCCGGATCTATGGCTACACCTTC. Its translation: CASSLGTGGRIYGYTF.

This clone was observed a few times. In nucleotides, the CDR3 is TGTGCCAGCAGTTTAGTCAGGGGGCCGAATCAGCCCCAGCATTTT. This translates into CASSLVRGPNQPQHF. The J gene is TRBJ1-5, the V gene TRBV27, with 8 positions matching TRBD1. Germline-derived CDR1 and CDR2 are MNHEY and SMNVEV (reference sequence). This CDR3 contains 15 residues. J gave up 4 bases and V 2 bases, and 4 bases lay outside the gene matches.

This chain links TRBV19 with TRBJ2-7; D perhaps matches TRBD2 (5 bases). Trimming removed 1 base at V and 3 bases at J, with 13 bases between. From germline, CDR1 is LNHDA and CDR2 SQIVND (reference sequence). This CDR3 has 15 amino acids. The CDR3 DNA reads TGTGCCAGTAGTATAGGTAGTCGGGGTAGCTACGAGCAGTACTTC. It translates to CASSIGSRGSYEQYF.

This chain links TRBV25-1 with TRBJ2-7, with D possibly being TRBD2 (5 bases). CDR3 length equals 13 residues. Trimming shortened V by 4 bases and J by 2 bases, and 9 bases separated the two germline ends. Germline CDR1 is MGHDK and CDR2 is SYGVNS. CDR3 region: CASSADYPYEQYF. Here the CDR3 DNA reads TGTGCCAGCAGTGCAGACTACCCCTACGAGCAGTACTTC.

The chain links TRBV7-8 to TRBJ2-2; D might be TRBD2 (6 bases). The CDR3 spans 18 residues. V lost 5 bases and J 6 bases, leaving 25 bases between the germline ends. Per germline, CDR1 SGHVS and CDR2 FQNEAQ. CDR3 DNA sequence: TGTGCCAGCAGCCCTAGGAGAGTCGTCTCGGGAGTCTCCGGGGAGCTGTTTTTT. Its translation is CASSPRRVVSGVSGELFF.